The next 11 T cell receptor beta chains were all read from a single sample in a study of OX40 agonist ivuxolimab in advanced cancers. Some clones are missing from TCRdb's copy, which holds only in-frame ones; the method was immunoSEQ multiplex PCR. The sample includes tens of thousands of clones, just under 75% seen only once; the top ten take 15% to 20%. The sequencing used CD4+ or CD8+ T cells sorted from blood, collected in a trial of the OX40 agonist ivuxolimab. These receptors were obtained from an adult with an advanced solid tumor such as melanoma, head and neck, liver or kidney cancer.

This clone was recorded many times. The chain joins TRBV28 to TRBJ1-2; D is perhaps TRBD1 (5 bases). The V end lost 3 bases, the J end lost 6 bases, and 17 bases lay between the germline ends. The germline V gene has CDR1 MDHEN and CDR2 SYDVKM. This CDR3 spans 15 amino acids. CDR3 residues: CASSLWGAQNDGYTF. CDR3 DNA sequence: TGTGCCAGCAGTTTGTGGGGCGCCCAGAACGATGGCTACACCTTC.

This chain uses TRBV7-3 with TRBJ2-5; 10 bases fit TRBD2. The trim removed 5 bases at V and 1 base at J, leaving 4 bases unmatched. The germline V gene encodes CDR1 SGHTA and CDR2 FQGTGA. CDR3 length: 15 residues. The CDR3 DNA reads TGTGCCAGCAGCACTGGGACTAGCGCCCAAGAGACCCAGTACTTC. The encoded protein is CASSTGTSAQETQYF.

V gene TRBV27 combines with J gene TRBJ2-3, with D hard to call. V was shortened by 3 bases and J by 4 bases, with 5 bases between the two germline ends. This CDR3 is 12 amino acids long. Looked up from germline, CDR1 is MNHEY and CDR2 is SMNVEV (reference sequence). This CDR3 reads CASSLTPDTQYF. DNA of the CDR3: TGTGCCAGCAGTTTGACCCCAGATACGCAGTATTTT.

This clone was picked up a small number of times. This chain joins TRBV12-2 and TRBJ2-7; the D call TRBD2 from the table was never checked on the DNA. TRBV12-2 is flagged as a pseudogene. CDR3 size: 15 residues. The CDR3 DNA is TGTGCAAGTCGCTTAGGCGGGGAAAGGTACTACGAGCAGTACTTC. Residues: CASRLGGERYYEQYF.

The rearrangement links TRBV15 to TRBJ2-7, with D maybe TRBD1 (6 bases). There are 13 residues in the CDR3. Germline-derived CDR1 and CDR2 are LNHNV and YYDKDF (reference sequence). The germline V and J ends were trimmed by 7 bases and 0 bases, with 10 bases remaining between them. CDR3: CATKGQGSYEQYF. The CDR3 nucleotides are TGTGCCACCAAGGGACAAGGCTCCTACGAGCAGTACTTC.

This chain connects TRBV5-1 to TRBJ2-7; no firm D call. The germline V gene has CDR1 SGHRS and CDR2 YFSETQ. This CDR3 comprises 13 residues. The ends were cut back, 2 bases at V and 2 bases at J, with 8 bases in the middle. This CDR3 is CASSFGTTYEQYF. The CDR3 region has the DNA TGCGCCAGCAGCTTTGGCACCACCTACGAGCAGTACTTC.

The V gene is TRBV4-1, the J gene TRBJ2-2, with D perhaps TRBD1 (5 bases). V shed 1 base and J shed 6 bases, with 18 bases lying between them. The CDR3 covers 17 residues. Per germline, CDR1 MGHRA and CDR2 YSYEKL. This chain's CDR3 is CASSQGPTGAFPGELFF. As DNA, the CDR3 is TGCGCCAGCAGCCAAGGGCCAACAGGAGCGTTTCCCGGGGAGCTGTTTTTT.

V and J are TRBV27 and TRBJ2-3; tentatively, D is TRBD2 (6 bases). CDR1 is MNHEY, CDR2 SMNVEV, per germline (reference sequence). V was cut by 3 bases and J by 5 bases, with 12 bases left in between. CDR3 length equals 14 residues. The CDR3 DNA sequence: TGTGCCAGCAGTTTCGGGGGTTCGGGAGATACGCAGTATTTT. Translation gives CASSFGGSGDTQYF.

This sequence joins TRBV6-1 and TRBJ2-2; D ambiguous. In germline, CDR1 is MNHNS, CDR2 SASEGT. The germline V and J ends were trimmed by 1 base and 13 bases, with 7 bases remaining between them. This CDR3 has 11 amino acids. The CDR3 DNA reads as TGTGCCAGCAGTGAAGTGGCATTGCTGTTTTTT. Translating gives CASSEVALLFF.

The rearrangement uses TRBV9 and TRBJ2-2; possible D gene TRBD1, 6 bases. With 6 bases removed from V and 6 bases from J, the gap between germline ends came to 12 bases. This CDR3 has 13 residues. Germline values: CDR1 SGDLS, CDR2 YYNGEE. This chain's CDR3 is CASNQQGPGELFF. In DNA form, the CDR3 reads TGTGCCAGCAACCAACAGGGTCCCGGGGAGCTGTTTTTT.

This clone was seen ten or more times. The J gene is TRBJ2-3, the V gene TRBV7-8, with a weak D call TRBD2 (5 bases). V lost 5 bases, J lost 5 bases, and 14 bases lay in between. Germline CDR1 SGHVS, CDR2 FQNEAQ. The CDR3 has 14 amino acids. The CDR3 reads CASSPTGVQDTQYF. For the CDR3, the DNA is TGTGCCAGCAGCCCTACCGGGGTTCAAGATACGCAGTATTTT.